These 13 T cell receptor beta chains were all obtained from the same sample, sequenced in a study of response to subunit inactivated influenza vaccine. TCRdb reanalysed the RT-PCR reads using MiXCR and keeps one entry per CDR3 protein. The data hold some 800,000 distinct CDR3 sequences, with over 20% observed a single time. The specimen comprised PBMCs from blood, sampled around 5 days after vaccination. Receptors were obtained from a man aged 45-60 years who received an inactivated influenza vaccine.

This clonotype has more than one count but fewer than ten. V is TRBV12-3 or TRBV12-4 and J is TRBJ1-5; D is uncertain. The CDR3 loop spans 16 amino acids. The ends were cut back, 6 bases at V and 0 bases at J, with 15 bases in the middle. CDR3 region: CASSPFGSLSNQPQHF. As DNA, the CDR3 is TGTGCCAGCAGCCCCTTCGGGAGTCTTAGCAATCAGCCCCAGCATTTT.

The J gene is TRBJ2-3, the V gene TRBV6-2 or TRBV6-3, with 7 bases aligning to TRBD1. The length of the CDR3 is 17 residues. Germline CDR1 reads MNHEY; CDR2 reads SVGEGT. V shed 4 bases and J 2 bases; nucleotides not matched to a gene: 12. DNA of the CDR3: TGTGCCAGCAGTTCAGGGGGTGGGCGCCAGATCACAGATACGCAGTATTTT. Its translation is CASSSGGGRQITDTQYF.

This clonotype was detected a few times. V usage is TRBV5-1 and J usage is TRBJ2-5, with D perhaps TRBD1 or TRBD2 (5 bases each). The CDR3 has 14 amino acids. CDR1 and CDR2 from the germline V gene are SGHRS and YFSETQ. V was clipped by 4 bases and J by 0 bases, with 10 bases between them. The CDR3 spells CASSEPGHQETQYF. The CDR3 nucleotides read TGCGCCAGCAGCGAACCGGGACACCAAGAGACCCAGTACTTC.

This clonotype was observed a few times. The chain joins TRBV5-6 to TRBJ1-4, with a possible D match to TRBD1 (5 bases). The ends were cut back, 3 bases at V and 8 bases at J, with 17 bases in the middle. CDR1 and CDR2 from the germline V gene are SGHDT and YYEEEE. The CDR3 covers 15 residues. The CDR3 is CASSYAGTRAEKLFF. CDR3 nucleotides: TGTGCCAGCAGCTATGCCGGGACCCGGGCGGAAAAACTGTTTTTT.

There are a few counts of this clonotype. The J gene is TRBJ2-3, the V gene TRBV6-2 or TRBV6-3, with D perhaps TRBD2 (6 bases). The CDR3 extends over 15 amino acids. Germline V gives CDR1 MNHEY, CDR2 SVGEGT. V gave up 6 bases and J gave up 2 bases, with 15 bases separating them. Written as DNA, the CDR3 is TGTGCCAGCAGACGGGACTTTCCAAACACAGATACGCAGTATTTT. As protein: CASRRDFPNTDTQYF.

J is TRBJ2-7 and V is TRBV14; 7 bases match TRBD1. Per the germline V gene, CDR1 is SGHDN and CDR2 is FVKESK. V lost 1 base and J lost 0; bases outside the gene matches: 9. CDR3 length: 17 residues. The CDR3 region has the DNA TGTGCCAGCAGCCAAGTCCCGGGACAGTCCTTCTCCTACGAGCAGTACTTC. Protein: CASSQVPGQSFSYEQYF.

This clonotype came up a few times. The chain links TRBV2 to TRBJ2-7, with TRBD2 matching over 11 bases. This CDR3 is 17 amino acids long. Looked up from germline, CDR1 is SNHLY and CDR2 is FYNNEI. V trimming: 7 bases; J trimming: 1 base; junction bases outside the gene matches: 12. The CDR3 nucleotides read TGTGCCAGCACCGCCGGGACTAGCGGAGATACGTCCTACGAGCAGTACTTC. This translates into CASTAGTSGDTSYEQYF.

This clonotype is a singleton in its sample. This rearrangement joins TRBV18 to TRBJ2-1, with TRBD2 matching over 8 bases. V lost 2 bases and J lost 0; bases outside the gene matches: 9. This CDR3 is 18 amino acids long. Germline V CDR1 and CDR2: KGHSH, LQKENI. The CDR3 reads CASSPTRLAQSSYNEQFF. The CDR3 DNA is TGTGCCAGCTCACCAACCAGACTAGCGCAGAGCTCCTACAATGAGCAGTTCTTC.

This clonotype was observed a handful of times. The CDR3 protein is CASSSWGDGAKNIQYF. CDR3 sequence (DNA): TGTGCCAGCAGTTCTTGGGGGGATGGGGCCAAAAACATTCAGTACTTC. The V call is TRBV27, the J call TRBJ2-4; D possibly corresponds to TRBD2 (6 bases). Germline CDR1 MNHEY, CDR2 SMNVEV (reference sequence). V lost 4 bases and J 1 base, leaving 14 bases between the germline ends. The CDR3 spans 16 residues.

This rearrangement joins TRBV10-3 to TRBJ2-1; 8 bases match TRBD1. The CDR3 totals 16 residues. Germline assignment: CDR1 ENHRY and CDR2 SYGVKD. The V segment lost 2 bases and the J segment 7 bases; nucleotides outside the gene matches: 10. The CDR3 spells CAISERGTGAGNEQFF. The CDR3 DNA follows: TGTGCCATCAGTGAGAGAGGGACAGGCGCGGGTAATGAGCAGTTCTTC.

The chain carries TRBV5-1 and TRBJ2-3; D is ambiguous. Germline V gives CDR1 SGHRS, CDR2 YFSETQ. V dropped 1 base and J dropped 0 bases, with 9 bases sitting between them. This CDR3 is 15 amino acids long. CDR3 nucleotides: TGCGCCAGCAGCTTGTGGGTCAGAAGCACAGATACGCAGTATTTT. Protein: CASSLWVRSTDTQYF.

V usage is TRBV25-1 and J usage is TRBJ2-1, with 10 bases lining up with TRBD1. CDR3 length: 16 residues. Germline V gene lookup returns CDR1 MGHDK and CDR2 SYGVNS. V gave up 3 bases and J gave up 7 bases; unmatched junction bases: 9. CDR3 nucleotide sequence: TGTGCCAGCAGTGATTCCGGGACAGGGGCTAGAAATGAGCAGTTCTTC. Translation gives CASSDSGTGARNEQFF.

This clonotype has a count of ten or more. The chain joins TRBV2 to TRBJ2-7; 7 bases agree with TRBD1. After removal of 6 bases from V and 0 bases from J, the junction contained 2 bases not matched to a gene. The CDR3 length is 13 residues. Germline CDR1 is SNHLY and CDR2 is FYNNEI. CDR3 coding DNA: TGTGCCAGCAGCGACAGGGCCTCCTACGAGCAGTACTTC. Translated: CASSDRASYEQYF. Full variable domain (outside the CDR3, taken from reference TRBV2 and TRBJ2-7): EPEVTQTPSHQVTQMGQEVILRCVPISNHLYFYWYRQILGQKVEFLVSFYNNEISEKSEIFDDQFSVERPDGSNFTLKIRSTKLEDSAMYFCASSDRASYEQYFGPGTRLTVT.